This T cell receptor beta chain was retrieved from a study of shared clonotypes between healthy human individuals. About the research overall: For every donor, three CD4 naive, three CD4 memory, two CD8 naive and one CD8 memory plates were used.

At the deep level, the assay was run. Using immunoSEQ multiplex PCR, the repertoire was profiled, and TCRdb retains in-frame clones only, with some absent. The sample records some 2,500,000 clones, approximately 93% being singletons. Germline CDR1 LGHNT, CDR2 FRNRAP. The trim removed 4 bases at V and 1 base at J, leaving 3 bases unmatched. The CDR3 covers 16 residues. From CD4+ cells came CD45RA+ naive and CD45RA-negative memory subsets. The sample taken for sequencing was naive CD4+ T cells from PBMCs. Subset in this sample: CD45RA+ positively selected. The chain has TRBV12-5 and TRBJ2-2; 10 positions match TRBD2. The receptor was isolated from a man between 18 and 35 years old in good health. Some clones in this sample may be carry-over from other donors' samples. The CDR3 bases are TGTGCTAGTGGTTCCGGGACTAGCGAGAACACCGGGGAGCTGTTTTTT. Protein: CASGSGTSENTGELFF.